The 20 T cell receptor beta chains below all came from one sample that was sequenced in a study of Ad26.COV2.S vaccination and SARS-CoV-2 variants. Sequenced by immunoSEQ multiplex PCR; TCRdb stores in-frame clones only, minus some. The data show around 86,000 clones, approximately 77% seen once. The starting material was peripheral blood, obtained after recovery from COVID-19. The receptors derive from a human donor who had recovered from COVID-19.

The CDR3 DNA follows: TGTGCTAGTGGTTTGGTACCGGGAGGAACAAATGAGCAGTTCTTC. Translated, it gives CASGLVPGGTNEQFF. The genes are TRBV12-5 and TRBJ2-1, with TRBD2 matching over 7 bases. Germline V gives CDR1 LGHNT, CDR2 FRNRAP. This CDR3 has 15 amino acids. Unmatched junction bases numbered 6, after V lost 0 bases and J lost 7 bases.

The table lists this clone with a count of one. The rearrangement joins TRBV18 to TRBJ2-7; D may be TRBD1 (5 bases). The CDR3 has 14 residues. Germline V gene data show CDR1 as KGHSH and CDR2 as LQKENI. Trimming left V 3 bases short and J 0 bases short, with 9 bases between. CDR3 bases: TGTGCCAGCTCACCGCAGGGCAGCTCCTACGAGCAGTACTTC. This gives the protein CASSPQGSSYEQYF.

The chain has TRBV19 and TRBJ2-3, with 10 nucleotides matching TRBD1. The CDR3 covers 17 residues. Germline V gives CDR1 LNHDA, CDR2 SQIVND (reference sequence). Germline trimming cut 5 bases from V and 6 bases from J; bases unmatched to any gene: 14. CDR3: CASSPGQGSGLADTQYF. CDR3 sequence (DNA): TGTGCCAGTAGTCCGGGACAGGGGAGTGGGCTTGCGGATACGCAGTATTTT.

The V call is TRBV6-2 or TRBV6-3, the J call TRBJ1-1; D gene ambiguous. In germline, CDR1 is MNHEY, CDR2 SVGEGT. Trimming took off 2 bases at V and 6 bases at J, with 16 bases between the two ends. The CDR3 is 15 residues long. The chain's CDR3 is CASSYGGSGAAEAFF. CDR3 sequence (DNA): TGTGCCAGCAGTTACGGCGGCTCCGGAGCGGCTGAAGCTTTCTTT.

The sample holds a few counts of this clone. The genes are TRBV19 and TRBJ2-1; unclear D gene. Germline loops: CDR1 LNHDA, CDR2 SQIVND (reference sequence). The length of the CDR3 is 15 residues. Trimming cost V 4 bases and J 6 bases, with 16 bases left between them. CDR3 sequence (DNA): TGTGCCAGTAGTAATGGGTCAGACTGGGGCAATGAGCAGTTCTTC. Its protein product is CASSNGSDWGNEQFF.

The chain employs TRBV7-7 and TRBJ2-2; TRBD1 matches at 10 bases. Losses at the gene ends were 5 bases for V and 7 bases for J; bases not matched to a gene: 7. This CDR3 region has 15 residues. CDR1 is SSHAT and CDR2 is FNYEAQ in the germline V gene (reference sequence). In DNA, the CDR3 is TGTGCCAGCAGCCCAAAGGGACAGGGGTACGGGGAGCTGTTTTTT. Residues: CASSPKGQGYGELFF.

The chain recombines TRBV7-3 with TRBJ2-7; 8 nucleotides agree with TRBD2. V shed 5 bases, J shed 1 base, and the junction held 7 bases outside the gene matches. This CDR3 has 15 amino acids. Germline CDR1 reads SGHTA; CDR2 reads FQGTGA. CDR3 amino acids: CASSQEAGESYEQYF. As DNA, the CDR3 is TGTGCCAGCAGCCAGGAAGCGGGAGAGTCCTACGAGCAGTACTTC. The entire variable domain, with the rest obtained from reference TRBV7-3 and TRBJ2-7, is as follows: GAGVSQTPSNKVTEKGKYVELRCDPISGHTALYWYRQSLGQGPEFLIYFQGTGAADDSGLPNDRFFAVRPEGSVSTLKIQRTERGDSAVYLCASSQEAGESYEQYFGPGTRLTVT.

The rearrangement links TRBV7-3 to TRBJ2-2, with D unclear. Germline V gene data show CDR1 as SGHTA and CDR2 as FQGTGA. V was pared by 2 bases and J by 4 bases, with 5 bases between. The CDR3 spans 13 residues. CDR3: CASSLEATGELFF. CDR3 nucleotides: TGTGCCAGCAGCTTAGAGGCCACCGGGGAGCTGTTTTTT.

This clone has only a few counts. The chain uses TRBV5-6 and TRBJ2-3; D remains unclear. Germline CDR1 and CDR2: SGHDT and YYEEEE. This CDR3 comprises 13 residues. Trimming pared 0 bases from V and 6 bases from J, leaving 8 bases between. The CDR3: CASSLVGSDTQYF. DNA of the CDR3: TGTGCCAGCAGCTTGGTGGGGTCGGATACGCAGTATTTT.

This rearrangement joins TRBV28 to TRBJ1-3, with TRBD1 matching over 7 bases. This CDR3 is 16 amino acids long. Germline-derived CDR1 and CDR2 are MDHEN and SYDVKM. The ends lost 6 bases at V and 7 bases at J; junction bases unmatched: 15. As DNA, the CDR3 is TGTGCCAGCAGCCCAGCCTCGGACAGGACGGGTAACACCATATATTTT. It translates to CASSPASDRTGNTIYF.

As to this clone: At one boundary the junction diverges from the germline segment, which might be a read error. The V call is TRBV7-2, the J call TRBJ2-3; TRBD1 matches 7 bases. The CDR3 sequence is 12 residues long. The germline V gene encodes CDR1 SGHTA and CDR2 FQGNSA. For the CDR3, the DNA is TGTGCCAGCAGCTTGCCGGGACAGATCGGAGCTTTT. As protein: CASSLPGQIGAF.

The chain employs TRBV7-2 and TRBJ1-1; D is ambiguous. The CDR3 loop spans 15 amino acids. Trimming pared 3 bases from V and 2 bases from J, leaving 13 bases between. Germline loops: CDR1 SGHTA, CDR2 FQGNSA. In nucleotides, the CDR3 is TGTGCCAGCAGCTTCGGGTTTCCCCCCAACACTGAAGCTTTCTTT. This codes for CASSFGFPPNTEAFF.

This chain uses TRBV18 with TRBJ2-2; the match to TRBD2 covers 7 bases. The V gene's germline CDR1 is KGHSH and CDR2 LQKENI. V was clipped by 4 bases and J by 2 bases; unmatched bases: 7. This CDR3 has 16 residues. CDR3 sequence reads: CASSHGTTANTGELFF. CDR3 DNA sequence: TGTGCCAGCTCACATGGGACTACAGCAAACACCGGGGAGCTGTTTTTT.

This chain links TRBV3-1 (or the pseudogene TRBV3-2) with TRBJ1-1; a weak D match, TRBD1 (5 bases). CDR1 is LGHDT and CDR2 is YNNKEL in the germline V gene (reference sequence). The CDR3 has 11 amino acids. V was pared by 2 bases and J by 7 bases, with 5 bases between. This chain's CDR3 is CASSQQGEAFF. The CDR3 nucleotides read TGTGCCAGCAGCCAACAGGGTGAAGCTTTCTTT.

The CDR3 DNA reads TGTGCCAGCACTCGGACACTAACGAACACCGGGGAGCTGTTTTTT. This gives the protein CASTRTLTNTGELFF. The V and J genes are TRBV6-5 and TRBJ2-2; possibly TRBD1 for D (5 bases). The CDR3 totals 15 residues. Trimming left V 7 bases short and J 0 bases short, with 12 bases between. The germline gives CDR1 MNHEY, CDR2 SVGAGI.

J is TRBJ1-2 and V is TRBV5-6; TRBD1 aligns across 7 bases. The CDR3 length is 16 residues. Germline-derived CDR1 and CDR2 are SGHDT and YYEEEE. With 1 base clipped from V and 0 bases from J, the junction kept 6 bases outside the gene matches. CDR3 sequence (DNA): TGTGCCAGCAGCTTGAAGTCGGGACAGACTAACTATGGCTACACCTTC. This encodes CASSLKSGQTNYGYTF.

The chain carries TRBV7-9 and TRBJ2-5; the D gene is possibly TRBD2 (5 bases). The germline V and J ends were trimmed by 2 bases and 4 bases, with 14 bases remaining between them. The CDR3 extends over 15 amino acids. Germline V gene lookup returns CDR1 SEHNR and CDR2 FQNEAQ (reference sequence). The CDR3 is CASSLRLPMGETQYF. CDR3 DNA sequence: TGTGCCAGCAGCTTAAGACTACCCATGGGAGAGACCCAGTACTTC. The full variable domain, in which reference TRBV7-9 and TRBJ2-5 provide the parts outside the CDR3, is DTGVSQNPRHKITKRGQNVTFRCDPISEHNRLYWYRQTLGQGPEFLTYFQNEAQLEKSRLLSDRFSAERPKGSFSTLEIQRTEQGDSAMYLCASSLRLPMGETQYFGPGTRLLVL.

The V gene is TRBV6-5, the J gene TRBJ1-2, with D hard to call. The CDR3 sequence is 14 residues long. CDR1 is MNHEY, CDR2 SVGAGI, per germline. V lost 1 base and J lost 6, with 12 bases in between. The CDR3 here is CASSYFNGEDGYTF. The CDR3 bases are TGTGCCAGCAGTTACTTTAACGGGGAAGATGGCTACACCTTC.

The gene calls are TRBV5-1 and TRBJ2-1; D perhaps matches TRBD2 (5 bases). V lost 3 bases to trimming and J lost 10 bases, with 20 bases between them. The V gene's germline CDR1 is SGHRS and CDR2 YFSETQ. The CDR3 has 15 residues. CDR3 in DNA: TGCGCCAGCAGCTCCGACGTAACTAGTGCGTTCGAGCAGTTCTTC. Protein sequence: CASSSDVTSAFEQFF.

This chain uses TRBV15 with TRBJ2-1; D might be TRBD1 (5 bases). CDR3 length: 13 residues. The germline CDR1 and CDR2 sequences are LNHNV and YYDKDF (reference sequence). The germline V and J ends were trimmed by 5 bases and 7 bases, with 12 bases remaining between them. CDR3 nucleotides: TGTGCCACCAGCGTCAGGGTGGGAAATGAGCAGTTCTTC. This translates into CATSVRVGNEQFF. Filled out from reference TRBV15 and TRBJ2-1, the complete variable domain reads DAMVIQNPRYQVTQFGKPVTLSCSQTLNHNVMYWYQQKSSQAPKLLFHYYDKDFNNEADTPDNFQSRRPNTSFCFLDIRSPGLGDTAMYLCATSVRVGNEQFFGPGTRLTVL.